Listed below are T cell receptor beta chains from one sample, sequenced in a study of OX40 agonist ivuxolimab in advanced cancers. The method was immunoSEQ multiplex PCR; TCRdb's version includes in-frame clones alone and lacks a portion of them. The table lists about 49,000 clones, 75% to 80% of them singletons. Sequencing was performed on CD4+ or CD8+ T cells sorted from blood, taken in a trial of the OX40 agonist ivuxolimab. These receptors originate from an adult with an advanced solid tumor such as melanoma, head and neck, liver or kidney cancer. The CDR3 runs from the conserved cysteine through the conserved F or W. The D gene is left open where the match is weak. A row's size may be missing; if present it is once, few, many or a size class.

.	TRBV5-1	TRBJ2-7	few	TGCGCCAGCAGGATCGAAGGCTACTACGAGCAGTACTTC	CASRIEGYYEQYF
.	TRBV27	TRBJ2-7	.	TGTGCCAGCAGTTTATCAGCAGGATCCCTCTCCTACGAGCAGTACTTC	CASSLSAGSLSYEQYF
.	TRBV4-3	TRBJ1-6	.	TGCGCCAGCAGCCAAGAAGGGGCAGATAGTTCACCCCTCCACTTT	CASSQEGADSSPLHF
.	TRBV18	TRBJ1-5	few	TGTGCCAGCACCACTGGGGGCCGAAATCAGCCCCAGCATTTT	CASTTGGRNQPQHF
TRBD1	TRBV15	TRBJ1-2	.	TGTGCCACCAGCAGAGATCGACAGGGGAGCTATGGCTACACCTTC	CATSRDRQGSYGYTF
TRBD2	TRBV18	TRBJ2-1	.	TGTGCCAGCTCACTGCCTATTCGTACTAGCGGGAGGGCCAATGAGCAGTTCTTC	CASSLPIRTSGRANEQFF
TRBD1	TRBV27	TRBJ1-1	.	TGTGCCAGCAGTTTCCAAGGGACAGGTAGTGAAGCTTTCTTT	CASSFQGTGSEAFF
.	TRBV2	TRBJ1-6	.	TGTGCCATCCCTGGGAGGGGTCAGAATTCACCCCTCCACTTT	CAIPGRGQNSPLHF
.	TRBV9	TRBJ2-7	.	TGTGCCAGCAGCGTAGACCCGAACTCCTACGAGCAGTACTTC	CASSVDPNSYEQYF
TRBD2	TRBV19	TRBJ2-7	.	TGTGCCAGTAGTGGGGGACTAGCGGGCGAGTACGAGCAGTACTTC	CASSGGLAGEYEQYF
.	TRBV7-8	TRBJ1-3	.	TGTGCCAGCAGCTTAGTTTACGGGTTCTCTGGAAACACCATATATTTT	CASSLVYGFSGNTIYF
.	TRBV20-1	TRBJ2-1	.	TGCAGTGCTAGAGATCGGGTGGAGCAGTTCTTC	CSARDRVEQFF
TRBD1	TRBV6-1	TRBJ1-4	.	TGTGCCAGCAGCGTAGGGACAGCGGATGAAAAACTGCTTTTT	CASSVGTADEKLLF
.	TRBV19	TRBJ1-2	few	TGTGCCAGTAGTATCGGGCAGGTACACAACTATGGCTACACCTTC	CASSIGQVHNYGYTF
TRBD1	TRBV10-1	TRBJ1-2	.	TGCGCCAGCAGTTTACCAGACCTTCAGGGGGCATACTATGGCTACACCTTC	CASSLPDLQGAYYGYTF